A single sample gave rise to the 25 T cell receptor beta chains below, sequenced in a study of cytomegalovirus exposure and HLA in healthy donors. The PCR used 60 Vbeta and 13 Jbeta primers. Data came from immunoSEQ multiplex PCR; TCRdb stores just in-frame clones and leaves some out. The repertoire holds 160,000 or so clones, with roughly 79% as singletons. Sequencing was carried out using PBMCs. These receptors were obtained from a woman younger than 30 in good health and CMV-seropositive.

The chain combines TRBV6-5 with TRBJ1-1; 8 nucleotides match TRBD1. Per germline, CDR1 MNHEY and CDR2 SVGAGI. The CDR3 loop spans 14 amino acids. V lost 2 bases and J lost 4; bases outside the gene matches: 3. CDR3 residues: CASSYPDRATEAFF. The DNA for the CDR3 is TGTGCCAGCAGTTACCCGGACAGGGCCACTGAAGCTTTCTTT.

This chain connects TRBV4-3 to TRBJ2-5; TRBD1 agrees at 8 bases. CDR1 is LGHNA, CDR2 YSLEER, per germline. The CDR3 is 17 amino acids. The junction had 7 bases not matched to a gene; V was cut back by 0 bases and J by 1 base. The CDR3 loop is CASSQDEGQDGQETQYF. In nucleotides, the CDR3 is TGCGCCAGCAGCCAAGATGAGGGACAGGACGGCCAAGAGACCCAGTACTTC.

The chain has TRBV5-1 and TRBJ1-5; a possible D gene is TRBD1 (5 bases). Trimming removed 2 bases from V and 5 bases from J, with 14 bases in between. The CDR3 totals 15 residues. Germline CDR1 and CDR2: SGHRS and YFSETQ. This CDR3 reads CASSLVGREDQPQHF. The CDR3 region has the DNA TGCGCCAGCAGCTTAGTCGGCAGGGAGGATCAGCCCCAGCATTTT.

The chain joins TRBV5-6 to TRBJ2-3; the match to TRBD2 covers 11 bases. Germline V lookup: CDR1 SGHDT, CDR2 YYEEEE. The CDR3 is made up of 16 amino acids. V lost 0 bases and J lost 4; bases outside the gene matches: 4. CDR3 bases: TGTGCCAGCAGCTTGGTCGGTAGCGGGGGGGCAGATACGCAGTATTTT. Residues: CASSLVGSGGADTQYF.

CDR3 DNA sequence: TGCGCCAGCTCTCCCCAGCCATCGGCGGACGAGCAGTACTTC. As protein: CASSPQPSADEQYF. The J gene is TRBJ2-7, the V gene TRBV5-1, with no clear D. The CDR3 length is 14 residues. CDR1 is SGHRS and CDR2 is YFSETQ in the germline V gene. Trimming pared 7 bases from V and 5 bases from J, leaving 19 bases between.

The rearrangement joins TRBV5-6 to TRBJ2-5; 7 bases match TRBD2. The DNA end favors TRBJ2-7, so the J call may be wrong. The CDR3 is made up of 16 amino acids. Germline V gene data show CDR1 as SGHDT and CDR2 as YYEEEE. The CDR3 sequence is CASSLFLAVLSYEQYF. The DNA of the CDR3 is TGTGCCAGCAGCTTATTTCTAGCGGTCCTTTCCTACGAGCAGTACTTC.

The rearrangement uses TRBV7-2 and TRBJ1-3; D perhaps matches TRBD1 (5 bases). The CDR3 extends over 15 amino acids. Per germline, CDR1 SGHTA and CDR2 FQGNSA. V dropped 1 base and J dropped 9 bases, with 16 bases sitting between them. CDR3 loop: CASSLEGAHGFTIYF. CDR3 nucleotide sequence: TGTGCCAGCAGCTTAGAAGGGGCCCACGGGTTCACCATATATTTT.

This rearrangement joins TRBV27 to TRBJ2-3; TRBD1 agrees at 8 bases. Germline loops: CDR1 MNHEY, CDR2 SMNVEV (reference sequence). The V and J ends lost 5 bases and 6 bases, in that order; junction bases with no gene match: 10. CDR3 length: 15 residues. The CDR3 DNA reads as TGTGCCAGCAGTATAGTCAGGGGGCATTACGATACGCAGTATTTT. Its protein product is CASSIVRGHYDTQYF.

This clone appeared a few times. This chain joins TRBV27 and TRBJ2-7, with TRBD2 matching over 10 bases. The J segment lost 2 bases and the V segment lost 6 bases, leaving 13 bases of the junction unmatched. The CDR3 consists of 17 residues. Germline V lookup: CDR1 MNHEY, CDR2 SMNVEV (reference sequence). The CDR3 bases are TGTGCCAGCAGCCTAACATGGCTAGCGGGGGAAACCTACGAGCAGTACTTC. It yields the protein CASSLTWLAGETYEQYF.

V usage is TRBV13 and J usage is TRBJ2-1; weak D call: TRBD1 (5 bases). The germline V and J ends were trimmed by 7 bases and 3 bases, with 16 bases remaining between them. The CDR3 runs 15 residues. Germline V gene lookup returns CDR1 PRHDT and CDR2 FYEKMQ (reference sequence). Here the CDR3 reads CASTTGNLFYNEQFF. The DNA for the CDR3 is TGTGCCAGCACAACAGGTAACCTTTTCTACAATGAGCAGTTCTTC.

V usage is TRBV2 and J usage is TRBJ2-1; TRBD1 might be the D (6 bases). Between the trimmed V and J ends, which lost 3 bases and 8 bases, there was a span of 14 bases. CDR1 and CDR2 (germline): SNHLY, FYNNEI. The CDR3 spans 14 residues. CDR3 amino acids: CASSEGAGSDEQFF. The CDR3 DNA follows: TGTGCCAGCAGTGAGGGGGCAGGGAGCGATGAGCAGTTCTTC.

The J gene is TRBJ2-7, the V gene TRBV29-1; TRBD1 aligns across 9 bases. J was trimmed by 4 bases and V by 7 bases; bases with no gene match: 5. Germline V gene lookup returns CDR1 SQVTM and CDR2 ANQGSEA. The CDR3 contains 12 residues. This CDR3 is CSAGQGIYEQYF. CDR3 nucleotide sequence: TGCAGCGCGGGACAGGGAATTTACGAGCAGTACTTC.

V gene TRBV9 combines with J gene TRBJ2-5; 7 bases align to TRBD1. Germline loops: CDR1 SGDLS, CDR2 YYNGEE. The CDR3 totals 13 residues. V lost 1 base to trimming and J lost 5 bases; unmatched junction nucleotides: 2. CDR3 in DNA: TGTGCCAGCAGCGTACAGGGGGACGAGACCCAGTACTTC. It encodes CASSVQGDETQYF.

V is TRBV5-6 and J is TRBJ1-3; 7 nucleotides align to TRBD1. The CDR3 length is 15 residues. Trimming took 3 bases from V and 0 from J; bases not matched to a gene: 3. The germline gives CDR1 SGHDT, CDR2 YYEEEE. CDR3 in amino acids: CASSWGTASGNTIYF. The CDR3 DNA reads as TGTGCCAGCAGCTGGGGGACAGCCTCTGGAAACACCATATATTTT.

This sequence joins TRBV28 and TRBJ1-6; 7 nucleotides line up with TRBD1. J gave up 6 bases and V 5 bases, and 13 bases lay outside the gene matches. CDR3 length: 17 amino acids. Germline CDR1 and CDR2: MDHEN and SYDVKM. CDR3 sequence (DNA): TGTGCCAGCAGTGCCCAACAGGGGTTGGGACCTAATTCACCCCTCCACTTT. This translates into CASSAQQGLGPNSPLHF.

This clone has only a few counts. The chain joins TRBV5-6 to TRBJ2-1; 11 nucleotides line up with TRBD1. The CDR3 extends over 17 amino acids. V dropped 4 bases and J dropped 4; count of bases not matched to a gene: 10. Looked up from germline, CDR1 is SGHDT and CDR2 is YYEEEE. The CDR3 protein is CASSQSIGTGGYNEQFF. The CDR3 nucleotides read TGTGCCAGCAGCCAATCTATCGGGACAGGGGGTTACAATGAGCAGTTCTTC.

The genes are TRBV19 and TRBJ2-3; D not certain. This CDR3 has 15 amino acids. In germline, CDR1 is LNHDA, CDR2 SQIVND (reference sequence). V was pared by 5 bases and J by 4 bases, with 16 bases between. The CDR3 coding sequence is TGTGCCAGTAGTCGAGCAGGCCTCTACCCAGATACGCAGTATTTT. Its translation: CASSRAGLYPDTQYF.

V usage is TRBV28 and J usage is TRBJ1-1; D gene unclear. Germline values: CDR1 MDHEN, CDR2 SYDVKM. CDR3 length: 14 residues. Deletions cut 6 bases from V and 1 base from J, with 12 bases between. The CDR3 reads CASRPGVQNTEAFF. CDR3 DNA sequence: TGTGCCAGCAGACCCGGGGTCCAGAACACTGAAGCTTTCTTT.

V is TRBV10-3 and J is TRBJ1-3; no firm D call. In germline, CDR1 is ENHRY, CDR2 SYGVKD. V gave up 8 bases and J gave up 0 bases, with 14 bases separating them. There are 15 residues in the CDR3. The CDR3 DNA sequence: TGTGCCATCCGGGTTGAGACCCTCTCTGGAAACACCATATATTTT. This gives the protein CAIRVETLSGNTIYF.

This rearrangement joins TRBV7-2 to TRBJ1-1; no firm D call. This CDR3 region has 16 residues. V gave up 2 bases and J gave up 2 bases, with 15 bases separating them. Germline CDR1 and CDR2: SGHTA and FQGNSA. The CDR3 region is CASSLNSVLSNTEAFF. CDR3 coding DNA: TGTGCCAGCAGCTTAAATTCAGTCCTTTCAAACACTGAAGCTTTCTTT.

The chain recombines TRBV6-1 with TRBJ2-7, with TRBD2 matching over 10 bases. V shed 2 bases, J shed 6 bases, and the junction held 13 bases outside the gene matches. The CDR3 is 17 amino acids. In germline, CDR1 is MNHNS, CDR2 SASEGT. CDR3 DNA: TGTGCCAGCAGTGAAAGGACTAGCGGTCCCATTGTGTTCGAGCAGTACTTC. Its translation: CASSERTSGPIVFEQYF.

The CDR3 here is CASSSSRESGEQYF. CDR3 sequence (DNA): TGTGCCAGCAGCTCTTCCAGGGAAAGTGGCGAGCAGTACTTC. V is TRBV13 and J is TRBJ2-7, with D possibly TRBD1 on 5 matching bases. The CDR3 runs to 14 residues. Germline-derived CDR1 and CDR2 are PRHDT and FYEKMQ (reference sequence). Trimming took off 4 bases at V and 6 bases at J, with 16 bases between the two ends.

The rearrangement uses TRBV7-9 and TRBJ2-1, with D unresolved. Looked up from germline, CDR1 is SEHNR and CDR2 is FQNEAQ (reference sequence). The V and J ends lost 8 bases and 1 base respectively, with 15 bases between them. CDR3 length equals 15 residues. CDR3 in DNA: TGTGCCAGCCGAGCCTTCGTGCAATCCTACAATGAGCAGTTCTTC. Translating gives CASRAFVQSYNEQFF.

Turning to this clone: Other nucleotide sequences from this sample produce the same CDR3. The V gene is TRBV7-9, the J gene TRBJ2-2; unclear D gene. V lost 1 base, J lost 6 bases, and 6 bases lay in between. Germline assignment: CDR1 SEHNR and CDR2 FQNEAQ (reference sequence). This CDR3 is 13 amino acids long. The CDR3 here is CASSLVSAGELFF. DNA of the CDR3: TGTGCCAGCAGCTTAGTATCGGCCGGGGAGCTGTTTTTT.

This clone is labeled as medium-sized. The genes are TRBV19 and TRBJ1-1, with 11 positions matching TRBD1. CDR3 length equals 16 residues. V lost 3 bases, J lost 4 bases, and 7 bases stayed unmatched. CDR1 is LNHDA and CDR2 is SQIVND in the germline V gene (reference sequence). CDR3 amino acids: CASSISAGTGGTEAFF. In nucleotides, the CDR3 is TGTGCCAGTAGTATCTCGGCCGGGACAGGGGGCACTGAAGCTTTCTTT.